These T cell receptor beta chains were read from a single sample in a study of regulatory T cells in long-lasting Graves disease. Via MiXCR, TCRdb re-called the multiplex PCR reads, giving one row per CDR3 protein. Found here are approximately 400,000 distinct CDR3 sequences, about 15% of them singletons; the top ten hold approximately 16%. This sample was also put to use in a study of T cells in Graves' hyperthyroidism and ophthalmopathy.

The sample consisted of peripheral blood mononuclear cells (PBMCs), taken at new diagnosis, from a patient treated with antithyroid drugs. The receptor source for this set is a woman younger than 45 with Graves disease. The CDR3 runs from the conserved cysteine through the conserved F or W.

CDR3aa | v_gene | len
CASSYGGNGLGNEQFF | TRBV6-9 | 16
CASSPMRLLRGTDTQYF | TRBV5-1 | 17
CASTSGSDTGELFF | TRBV6-1 | 14
CASSQVLPRLSNQPQHF | TRBV4-1 | 17
CAISASYAGPVGF | TRBV10-3 | 13
CASIPREGNQPQHF | TRBV28 | 14
CSVGHRGWYNEQFF | TRBV29-1 | 14
CSARDIGQPYEQYF | TRBV20-1 | 14
CSAHSSGRSWDTQYF | TRBV20-1 | 15
CASSLVWEANTEAFF | TRBV5-1 | 15
CASSGKTSGSVKDEQFF | TRBV7-9 | 17
CASSSAGEQYF | TRBV12-3/TRBV12-4 | 11
CASRLTGAGGYSNQPQHF | TRBV27 | 18
CASSPLGQNTGELFF | TRBV18 | 15
CASSQGPMRNRTNTEAFF | TRBV4-1 | 18
CASSLAISATGELFF | TRBV7-2 | 15
CATSLGLAGETQYF | TRBV24-1 | 14
CAWSVRGFGKGPEAFF | TRBV30 | 16
CAISVTGTAPTDTQYF | TRBV10-3 | 16
CASRQLAGAITGELFF | TRBV11-2 | 16
CASSWGLAGPSYNEQFF | TRBV5-1 | 17
CASSLQSTGLNTEAFF | TRBV6-1 | 16
CASSGTGRNQPQHF | TRBV27 | 14
CASSVGGGSSTDTQYF | TRBV9 | 16